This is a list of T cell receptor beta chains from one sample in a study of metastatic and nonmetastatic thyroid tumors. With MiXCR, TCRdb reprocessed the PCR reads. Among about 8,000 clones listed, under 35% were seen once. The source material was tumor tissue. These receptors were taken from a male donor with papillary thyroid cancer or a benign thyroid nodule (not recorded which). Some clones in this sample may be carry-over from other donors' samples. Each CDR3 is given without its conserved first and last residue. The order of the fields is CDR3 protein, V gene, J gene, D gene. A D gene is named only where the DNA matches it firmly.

ASSLLLLHANTEAF,TRBV19,TRBJ1-1,-
ASSPRTVSSGANVLT,TRBV12-3/TRBV12-4,TRBJ2-6,-
SAVLGAAYEQY,TRBV20-1,TRBJ2-7,-
ASRPLARADTQY,TRBV6-1,TRBJ2-3,TRBD2
ASSVTGGAGTGELF,TRBV5-1,TRBJ2-2,TRBD1
ASSLLAGEYEQY,TRBV7-2,TRBJ2-7,TRBD2
SARPHAAGHIYEQY,TRBV20-1,TRBJ2-7,-
ATSGGGPDTQY,TRBV24-1,TRBJ2-3,-
ASSSRDRGNYGYT,TRBV9,TRBJ1-2,TRBD1
ASSIFGNSNQPQH,TRBV19,TRBJ1-5,-
ASISSARGASSYEQY,TRBV19,TRBJ2-7,TRBD2
ASSQDGIRNTIY,TRBV14,TRBJ1-3,-
ASSYSQETQY,TRBV5-1,TRBJ2-5,-
SARTIGGPEAF,TRBV20-1,TRBJ1-1,-
ASKPGQGGLYEQY,TRBV5-1,TRBJ2-7,TRBD1
ASSELAGGTGELF,TRBV6-1,TRBJ2-2,TRBD2
ASSGSREPTENNYGYT,TRBV9,TRBJ1-2,-
ASSPRTGVNYGYT,TRBV7-8,TRBJ1-2,TRBD1
AWAQGYGTDTQY,TRBV30,TRBJ2-3,-
ASSHQQGDGYT,TRBV19,TRBJ1-2,-
ASSPTRTSGRNEQF,TRBV27,TRBJ2-1,TRBD2
ASSLRAGGGLEQF,TRBV12-3/TRBV12-4,TRBJ2-1,TRBD2
ASSLAPSSEQY,TRBV7-3,TRBJ2-7,-
ASSSSRQEWYEQY,TRBV11-2,TRBJ2-7,-
ASSSLGTGRRNTEAF,TRBV19,TRBJ1-1,TRBD1
AWEQGSDTQY,TRBV30,TRBJ2-3,TRBD1
AWGTDYEQY,TRBV30,TRBJ2-7,TRBD1
ASSLTSGPTDTQY,TRBV7-7,TRBJ2-3,TRBD2